Each of the 28 T cell receptor beta chains below was sequenced from the same sample in a study of blood T cell repertoires in COVID-19. The table came from immunoSEQ multiplex PCR; TCRdb's copy has only in-frame clones and leaves some out. The sample has approximately 300,000 clones, roughly 90% seen once. Sequenced sample: PBMCs or T cells enriched from blood (not recorded which). The receptors derive from a woman younger than 45 who had been exposed to COVID-19.

The chain links TRBV7-3 to TRBJ2-7; D uncertain. The length of the CDR3 is 11 residues. Germline CDR1 is SGHTA and CDR2 is FQGTGA. For the CDR3, the DNA is TGTACCGGTACGGGTTTCTACGAGCAGTACTTC. Translating it yields CTGTGFYEQYF.

This clone was detected once. This chain links TRBV27 with TRBJ1-5; TRBD1 agrees at 9 bases. V gave up 5 bases and J gave up 3 bases; unmatched junction bases: 8. The CDR3 length is 16 residues. Germline V lookup: CDR1 MNHEY, CDR2 SMNVEV (reference sequence). The CDR3 region has the DNA TGTGCCAGCAGTCCGATCCGGGACAGGGACAATCAGCCCCAGCATTTT. Translating gives CASSPIRDRDNQPQHF.

The chain carries TRBV14 and TRBJ1-6; tentatively, D is TRBD1 (6 bases). Germline loops: CDR1 SGHDN, CDR2 FVKESK. Trimming took off 2 bases at V and 9 bases at J, with 14 bases between the two ends. The CDR3 consists of 15 residues. CDR3 DNA: TGTGCCAGCAGCCAACGGGGGGCCCCCGGTTCACCCCTCCACTTT. It encodes CASSQRGAPGSPLHF. The complete variable domain, with remaining parts taken from reference TRBV14 and TRBJ1-6, reads EAGVTQFPSHSVIEKGQTVTLRCDPISGHDNLYWYRRVMGKEIKFLLHFVKESKQDESGMPNNRFLAERTGGTYSTLKVQPAELEDSGVYFCASSQRGAPGSPLHFGNGTRLTVT.

The chain links TRBV9 to TRBJ1-2; D gene ambiguous. Germline-derived CDR1 and CDR2 are SGDLS and YYNGEE. CDR3 length: 16 amino acids. The germline V and J ends were trimmed by 4 bases and 3 bases, with 19 bases remaining between them. The chain's CDR3 is CASSFRKDGEDYGYTF. In DNA form, the CDR3 reads TGTGCCAGCAGCTTCAGGAAGGACGGGGAAGACTATGGCTACACCTTC.

Regarding this clone: Other DNA sequences in the same sample also yield this CDR3. V and J are TRBV5-1 and TRBJ1-6; weak D call: TRBD1 (6 bases). The V gene's germline CDR1 is SGHRS and CDR2 YFSETQ. This CDR3 is 14 amino acids long. V was trimmed by 4 bases and J by 9 bases, leaving 14 bases between them. CDR3 DNA sequence: TGCGCCAGCAGCCTACAGGGTACTGGTTCACCCCTCCACTTT. Amino acids: CASSLQGTGSPLHF.

V gene TRBV5-1 combines with J gene TRBJ1-2, with TRBD1 matching 8 bases. The CDR3 has 16 residues. Germline CDR1 is SGHRS and CDR2 is YFSETQ. V dropped 5 bases and J dropped 2; count of bases not matched to a gene: 11. The CDR3 nucleotides are TGCGCCAGCAGGGTAACAGGGGGACCAGCCAACTATGGCTACACCTTC. It codes for CASRVTGGPANYGYTF.

This chain uses TRBV6-5 with TRBJ1-2; D is possibly TRBD1 (6 bases). V lost 6 bases and J 8 bases, leaving 22 bases between the germline ends. The CDR3 runs to 15 residues. From germline, CDR1 is MNHEY and CDR2 SVGAGI. The CDR3 DNA reads TGTGCCAGCAGATTTCGGCTAGGGGGTTCGGGCGGCTACACCTTC. This translates into CASRFRLGGSGGYTF.

The CDR3 DNA reads as TGTGCCAGCAGTGAAGAAAGGGGCACAACTGAAAAACTGTTTTTT. Translated: CASSEERGTTEKLFF. J is TRBJ1-4 and V is TRBV2, with a tentative D call TRBD1 (5 bases). In germline, CDR1 is SNHLY, CDR2 FYNNEI. V shed 1 base and J shed 7 bases, with 13 bases lying between them. There are 15 residues in the CDR3.

This sequence joins TRBV21-1 and TRBJ2-5; the table gives TRBD2 as D, unverified against the DNA. TRBV21-1 is given as a pseudogene. CDR3 size: 15 residues. CDR3 protein: CASSPSTSGEETQYF. The CDR3 DNA reads TGTGCCAGCAGCCCTTCGACTAGCGGGGAGGAGACCCAGTACTTC.

V is TRBV27 and J is TRBJ2-2; TRBD2 aligns across 8 bases. Trimming removed 3 bases from V and 5 bases from J; junction bases left unmatched: 5. Germline V gene sequence: CDR1 MNHEY, CDR2 SMNVEV (reference sequence). The CDR3 is 15 amino acids. The CDR3 spells CASSFGGVGTGELFF. The CDR3 DNA follows: TGTGCCAGCAGTTTCGGGGGGGTCGGAACCGGGGAGCTGTTTTTT.

The V gene is TRBV28, the J gene TRBJ2-3; 11 bases are shared with TRBD2. J lost 0 bases, V lost 3 bases, and 5 bases had no gene match. Per the germline V gene, CDR1 is MDHEN and CDR2 is SYDVKM. This CDR3 contains 17 residues. The CDR3 DNA reads as TGTGCCAGCAGTTTTCAGACTAGCGGGGCTAGCACAGATACGCAGTATTTT. As protein: CASSFQTSGASTDTQYF.

This chain links TRBV19 with TRBJ1-2; TRBD1 is a possible D gene (6 bases). V was trimmed by 5 bases and J by 2 bases, leaving 18 bases between them. The length of the CDR3 is 16 residues. Germline lookup yields CDR1 LNHDA and CDR2 SQIVND (reference sequence). CDR3 loop: CASSPNGDRLNYGYTF. The CDR3 nucleotides are TGTGCCAGTAGTCCAAACGGAGACAGGTTAAACTATGGCTACACCTTC.

The chain combines TRBV7-9 with TRBJ1-4, with a tentative D call TRBD1 (5 bases). The length of the CDR3 is 13 residues. The V gene lost 9 bases and the J gene lost 3 bases, with 11 bases spanning the gap. CDR1 and CDR2 (germline): SEHNR, FQNEAQ (reference sequence). The CDR3 DNA follows: TGTGCCAGTTCGCGGACACCTAATGAAAAACTGTTTTTT. Its protein product is CASSRTPNEKLFF.

This rearrangement joins TRBV5-5 to TRBJ1-6; 8 nucleotides line up with TRBD1. The J segment lost 7 bases and the V segment lost 2 bases, leaving 8 bases of the junction unmatched. Looked up from germline, CDR1 is SGHKS and CDR2 is YYEKEE (reference sequence). The CDR3 totals 16 residues. The CDR3 DNA reads TGTGCCAGCAGCTTTGCACAGGGGGTAAACAATTCACCCCTCCACTTT. Protein product: CASSFAQGVNNSPLHF.

V usage is TRBV5-4 and J usage is TRBJ2-5; possible D gene TRBD2, 6 bases. The CDR3 is 14 residues long. V gave up 1 base and J gave up 1 base, with 8 bases separating them. CDR1 SGHNT and CDR2 YYREEE come from the germline V gene (reference sequence). In DNA, the CDR3 is TGTGCCAGCAGCTTGCCTAGCGCCCAAGAGACCCAGTACTTC. As protein: CASSLPSAQETQYF.

This clone was counted a single time. This chain joins TRBV6-2 or TRBV6-3 and TRBJ2-7; 7 bases fit TRBD1. The CDR3 totals 11 residues. Germline V gives CDR1 MNHEY, CDR2 SVGEGT. Trimming removed 4 bases from V and 12 bases from J; junction bases left unmatched: 6. The CDR3, as DNA: TGTGCCAGCAGTTCTCGGGACAGTACGTACTTC. This sequence encodes CASSSRDSTYF.

The chain combines TRBV2 with TRBJ1-6, with D uncertain. This CDR3 is built from 16 residues. Germline-derived CDR1 and CDR2 are SNHLY and FYNNEI. Trimming took 4 bases from V and 0 from J, leaving 10 bases between them. For the CDR3, the DNA is TGTGCCAGCAGTGGTCAGGCTACCTCCTATAATTCACCCCTCCACTTT. It codes for CASSGQATSYNSPLHF.

The V gene is TRBV4-1, the J gene TRBJ1-4; possible D gene TRBD1, 5 bases. Germline CDR1 is MGHRA and CDR2 is YSYEKL. Trimming stripped 0 bases from V and 8 bases from J, with 16 bases between. CDR3 size: 16 residues. The CDR3 nucleotides are TGCGCCAGCAGCCAAGATGTTTGGACAATTTCAGAAAAACTGTTTTTT. Translated, it gives CASSQDVWTISEKLFF.

In its sample, this clone was seen once. The chain carries TRBV7-9 and TRBJ1-2; weak D call: TRBD1 (5 bases). Germline-derived CDR1 and CDR2 are SEHNR and FQNEAQ (reference sequence). With 8 bases removed from V and 14 bases from J, the gap between germline ends came to 21 bases. The CDR3 is 12 residues long. CDR3 in DNA: TGTGCCAGCGGCCCCCCGGAGGGGAGTATTACCTTC. Its protein product is CASGPPEGSITF.

This clone was seen more than once but under ten times. The chain employs TRBV7-6 and TRBJ1-6; no definite D call. CDR1 is SGHVS, CDR2 FNYEAQ, per germline. This CDR3 contains 13 residues. Deletions cut 5 bases from V and 7 bases from J, with 9 bases between. CDR3 bases: TGTGCCAGCAGCGAGGAAGCCAATTCACCCCTCCACTTT. Translated: CASSEEANSPLHF.

This clone was detected only a few times. This rearrangement joins TRBV12-3 or TRBV12-4 to TRBJ2-7; D gene uncertain. There are 13 residues in the CDR3. Deletions cut 6 bases from V and 2 bases from J, with 11 bases between. Here the CDR3 DNA reads TGTGCCAGCAGCATGACAAGAACCTACGAGCAGTACTTC. This gives the protein CASSMTRTYEQYF.

The J gene is TRBJ2-7, the V gene TRBV5-1; a possible D gene is TRBD2 (5 bases). Deletions cut 4 bases from V and 5 bases from J, with 13 bases between. This CDR3 is 13 amino acids long. Germline lookup yields CDR1 SGHRS and CDR2 YFSETQ. CDR3 sequence reads: CASSPLLADEQYF. DNA for the CDR3: TGCGCCAGCAGCCCACTCCTAGCCGACGAGCAGTACTTC.

The V call is TRBV21-1, the J call TRBJ1-6. TRBV21-1 is a pseudogene segment. The CDR3 contains 17 residues. CDR3 in DNA: TGTGCCAGCAGCAAATGCGGGTCGTTACGGGCTCATTCACCCCTCCACTTT. This sequence encodes CASSKCGSLRAHSPLHF.

Here the CDR3 DNA reads TGTGCCAGCAGCCAACCGAGGACAGGGCCCATGAACACTGAAGCTTTCTTT. Protein sequence: CASSQPRTGPMNTEAFF. The chain carries TRBV3-1 (or the pseudogene TRBV3-2) and TRBJ1-1, with 8 bases matching TRBD1. This CDR3 is 17 amino acids long. Germline values: CDR1 LGHDT, CDR2 YNNKEL (reference sequence). V was pared by 2 bases and J by 0 bases, with 8 bases of the junction left unmatched.

This clone has a single count. This chain links TRBV5-1 with TRBJ1-6; possible D gene TRBD1, 6 bases. The V end lost 2 bases, the J end lost 6 bases, and 12 bases lay between the germline ends. This CDR3 spans 15 amino acids. Germline values: CDR1 SGHRS, CDR2 YFSETQ. The CDR3, as DNA: TGCGCCAGCAGCTTCGAGGACAGTTCTAATTCACCCCTCCACTTT. Translated: CASSFEDSSNSPLHF.

On this clone: The identical CDR3 is also encoded by other nucleotide sequences in the sample. The chain has TRBV5-1 and TRBJ2-7; no definite D call. V dropped 0 bases and J dropped 1 base, with 5 bases sitting between them. Germline V lookup: CDR1 SGHRS, CDR2 YFSETQ. The CDR3 runs to 13 residues. The CDR3 spells CASSLAGSYEQYF. The CDR3 region has the DNA TGCGCCAGCAGCTTGGCCGGTTCCTACGAGCAGTACTTC.

The V call is TRBV2, the J call TRBJ1-2; TRBD1 aligns across 8 bases. The V segment lost 2 bases and the J segment 2 bases; nucleotides outside the gene matches: 1. There are 14 residues in the CDR3. CDR1 and CDR2 (germline): SNHLY, FYNNEI. The CDR3 nucleotides read TGTGCCAGCAGTGAACAGGGGGCGAACTATGGCTACACCTTC. Its protein product is CASSEQGANYGYTF. Drawing the rest from reference TRBV2 and TRBJ1-2, the complete variable domain is EPEVTQTPSHQVTQMGQEVILRCVPISNHLYFYWYRQILGQKVEFLVSFYNNEISEKSEIFDDQFSVERPDGSNFTLKIRSTKLEDSAMYFCASSEQGANYGYTFGSGTRLTVV.

This chain joins TRBV5-1 and TRBJ2-7; TRBD1 aligns across 7 bases. This CDR3 region has 14 residues. Unmatched junction bases numbered 6, after V lost 4 bases and J lost 2 bases. Germline V gene sequence: CDR1 SGHRS, CDR2 YFSETQ. The CDR3 nucleotides read TGCGCCAGCAGCAAGACAGGGCCCCCCTACGAGCAGTACTTC. Translation gives CASSKTGPPYEQYF. Full variable domain (missing parts from reference TRBV5-1 and TRBJ2-7): KAGVTQTPRYLIKTRGQQVTLSCSPISGHRSVSWYQQTPGQGLQFLFEYFSETQRNKGNFPGRFSGRQFSNSRSEMNVSTLELGDSALYLCASSKTGPPYEQYFGPGTRLTVT.